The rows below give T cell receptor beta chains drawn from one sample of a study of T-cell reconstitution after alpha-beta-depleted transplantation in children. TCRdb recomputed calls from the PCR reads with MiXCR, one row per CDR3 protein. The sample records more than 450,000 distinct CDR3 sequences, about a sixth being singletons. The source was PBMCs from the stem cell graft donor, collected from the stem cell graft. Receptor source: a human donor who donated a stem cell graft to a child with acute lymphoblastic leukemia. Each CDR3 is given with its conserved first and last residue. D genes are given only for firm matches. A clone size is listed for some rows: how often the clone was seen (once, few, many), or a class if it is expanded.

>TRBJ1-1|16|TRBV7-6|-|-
TGTGCCAGCAGCTTAGACACGGTAGAGGGAAGGCCTGAAGCTTTCTTT
CASSLDTVEGRPEAFF
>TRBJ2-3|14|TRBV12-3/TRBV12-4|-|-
TGTGCCAGCAGCCACGCGGGGCTCGGAGATACGCAGTATTTT
CASSHAGLGDTQYF
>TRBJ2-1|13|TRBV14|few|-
TGTGCCAGCAGCCACCTACTGCGCAATGAGCAGTTCTTC
CASSHLLRNEQFF
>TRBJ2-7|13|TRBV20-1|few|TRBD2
TGCAGTGCCACCAGACCTAGCGGGAGCGGGCAGTACTTC
CSATRPSGSGQYF
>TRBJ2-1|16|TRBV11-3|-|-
TGTGCCAGCAGCTTAGGTGAGGCGGGACGGGGAAATGAGCAGTTCTTC
CASSLGEAGRGNEQFF
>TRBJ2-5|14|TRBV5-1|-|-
TGCGCCAGCAGCCTCGGCGGACACCAAGAGACCCAGTACTTC
CASSLGGHQETQYF
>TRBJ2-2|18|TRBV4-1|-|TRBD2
TGCGCCAGCAGCCTCTCCGGGCTAGCGGGAGCGAACACCGGGGAGCTGTTTTTT
CASSLSGLAGANTGELFF
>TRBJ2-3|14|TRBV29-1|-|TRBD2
TGCAGCACCCACGGGAGCGGGAGCCCAGATACGCAGTATTTT
CSTHGSGSPDTQYF
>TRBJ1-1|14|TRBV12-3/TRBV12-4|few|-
TGTGCCAGCAACTCCTTGACAGCGGTCACTGAAGCTTTCTTT
CASNSLTAVTEAFF
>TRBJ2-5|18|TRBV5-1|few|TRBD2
TGCGCCAGCAGCAGGCCAGCCACTACTAGCGGGAGCCGGGAGACCCAGTACTTC
CASSRPATTSGSRETQYF
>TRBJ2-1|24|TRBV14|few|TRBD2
TGTGCCAGCAGCCAATTTCCACAGGGGGCTCGTCTAGCGGGAGGCTTGGCCTCCTACAATGAGCAGTTCTTC
CASSQFPQGARLAGGLASYNEQFF
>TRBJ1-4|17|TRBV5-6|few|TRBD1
TGTGCCAGCAGCTTTCCGGGACAGGGGGCAACTAATGAAAAACTGTTTTTT
CASSFPGQGATNEKLFF
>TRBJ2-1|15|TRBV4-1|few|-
TGCGCCAGCAGCCAAGACCGCGTGAGAGGGCGTGAGCAGTTCTTC
CASSQDRVRGREQFF
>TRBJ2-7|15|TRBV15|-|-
TGTGCCACCAGCAGAGAGGGGACGTCCCACTACGAGCAGTACTTC
CATSREGTSHYEQYF
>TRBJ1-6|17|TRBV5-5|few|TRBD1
TGTGCCAGCAGCTCGGACAGGGGGTTATCCTATAATTCACCCCTCCACTTT
CASSSDRGLSYNSPLHF
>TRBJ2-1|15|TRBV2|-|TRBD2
TGTGCCAGCAGTGTTTCTAGCGGGAGCGTAAATGAGCAGTTCTTC
CASSVSSGSVNEQFF
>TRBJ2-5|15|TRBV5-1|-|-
TGCGCCAGCAGCCGATCCGTAGGGGGTACAGAGACCCAGTACTTC
CASSRSVGGTETQYF
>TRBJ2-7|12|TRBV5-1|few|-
TGCGCCAGCAGCCTATTAGTATCCGAGCAGTACTTC
CASSLLVSEQYF
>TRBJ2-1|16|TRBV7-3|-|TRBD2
TGTGCCAGCAGCCTTTTAGCGGGAGGGTTCTACAATGAGCAGTTCTTC
CASSLLAGGFYNEQFF
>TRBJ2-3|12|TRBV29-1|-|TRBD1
TGCAGCGTTCGACAGGGCCCAGATACGCAGTATTTT
CSVRQGPDTQYF
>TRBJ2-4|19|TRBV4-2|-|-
TGTGCCAGCAGCCAAGAGGCATTAGGCGGGATTCTAGCCAAAAACATTCAGTACTTC
CASSQEALGGILAKNIQYF
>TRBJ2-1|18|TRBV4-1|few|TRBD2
TGCGCCAGCAGCCTCTCGAACCCGGGACTAGCGGGATACAATGAGCAGTTCTTC
CASSLSNPGLAGYNEQFF
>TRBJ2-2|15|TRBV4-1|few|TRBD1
TGCGCCAGCTTTGCTTACAGGGGCCAAACCGGGGAGCTGTTTTTT
CASFAYRGQTGELFF
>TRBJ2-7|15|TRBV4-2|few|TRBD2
TGTGCCAGCAGCCCGCGGGAGAATGGTTTCCACGAGCAGTACTTC
CASSPRENGFHEQYF
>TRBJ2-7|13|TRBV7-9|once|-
TGTGCCAGTAACAGTCCCACCACCTACGAGCAGTACTTC
CASNSPTTYEQYF
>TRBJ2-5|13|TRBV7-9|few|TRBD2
TGTGCCAGCAGCGGGACTAGTTTTGAGACCCAGTACTTC
CASSGTSFETQYF
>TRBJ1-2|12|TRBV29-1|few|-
TGCAGCGTTGAGGCGGGATACTATGGCTACACCTTC
CSVEAGYYGYTF
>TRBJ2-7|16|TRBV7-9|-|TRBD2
TGTGCCAGCAGCTTAGTAGCGGGGTATCTATCCTACGAGCAGTACTTC
CASSLVAGYLSYEQYF
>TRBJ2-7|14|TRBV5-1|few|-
TGCGCCAGCAGCTTGGTGGTTGGGGACACCTCCACAAGCTTC
CASSLVVGDTSTSF
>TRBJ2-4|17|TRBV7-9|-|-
TGTGCCAGCAGCTCCACACGGGAGAGGGGAGCCAAAAACATTCAGTACTTC
CASSSTRERGAKNIQYF
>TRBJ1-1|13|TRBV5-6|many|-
TGTGCCAGCAGATTAACAGGGAACACTGAAGCTTTCTTT
CASRLTGNTEAFF
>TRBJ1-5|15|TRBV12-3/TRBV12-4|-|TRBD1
TGTGCCAGCAGTTCGGACAGGGCCCCCGATCAGCCCCAGCATTTT
CASSSDRAPDQPQHF
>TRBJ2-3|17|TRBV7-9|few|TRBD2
TGTGCCAGCAGCTTTAAGAGTAGCGGGAGCCAGACAGATACGCAGTATTTT
CASSFKSSGSQTDTQYF
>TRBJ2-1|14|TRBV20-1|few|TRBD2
TGCAGTGCCACAAGCGGGAACTCCTACAATGAGCAGTTCTTC
CSATSGNSYNEQFF
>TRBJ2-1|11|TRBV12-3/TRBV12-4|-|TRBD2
TGTGCCACCAGCGGGAGGCGGGAGGCGTTCTTC
CATSGRREAFF
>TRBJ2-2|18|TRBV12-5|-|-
TGTGCTAGTGGTTTGGTACTTGGGCTAGCGCTTTACACCGGGGAGCTGTTTTTT
CASGLVLGLALYTGELFF
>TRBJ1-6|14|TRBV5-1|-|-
TGCGCCAGCAGCTTGGTTACTAGTAATTCACCCCTCCACTTT
CASSLVTSNSPLHF
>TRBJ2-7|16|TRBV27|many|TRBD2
TGTGCCAGCAGTAAGTGGACTAGCGGTGTCTCCTACGAGCAGTACTTC
CASSKWTSGVSYEQYF
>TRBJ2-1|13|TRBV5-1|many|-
TGTGCCAGCAGCTTGGGGGGCGGCGATGAGCAGTTCTTC
CASSLGGGDEQFF
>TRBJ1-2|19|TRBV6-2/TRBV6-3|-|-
TGTGCCAGCAGTTTTCGCGCCGAACGCGGGCAGTCGGATATTTGGGGCTACACCTTC
CASSFRAERGQSDIWGYTF
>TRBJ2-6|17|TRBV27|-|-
TGTGCCAGCGCCACAATCGCGAGGGGATTGGGGGCCAACGTCCTGACTTTC
CASATIARGLGANVLTF
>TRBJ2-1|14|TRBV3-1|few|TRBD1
TGTGCCAGCAGGGGCACAGGGGACGACAATGAGCAGTTCTTC
CASRGTGDDNEQFF
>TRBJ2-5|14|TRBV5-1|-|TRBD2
TGCGCCAGCAGCCTAAGACTAGCATCAGAGACCCAGTACTTC
CASSLRLASETQYF
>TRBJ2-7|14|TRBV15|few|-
TGTGCCACCAGCAGAGAAACTAGCTTCTCCGAGCAGTACTTC
CATSRETSFSEQYF
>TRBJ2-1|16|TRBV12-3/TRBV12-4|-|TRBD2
TGTGCCAGCAGTTCGAGACTAGCGAGCTCCTACAATGAGCAGTTCTTC
CASSSRLASSYNEQFF
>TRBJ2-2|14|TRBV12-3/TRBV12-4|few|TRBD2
TGTGCCAGCAGGGTAGCGGGAGCCCCCGGGGAGCTGTTTTTT
CASRVAGAPGELFF
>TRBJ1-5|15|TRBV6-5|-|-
TGTGCCAGCAGTTCCCGGGGCTCTAGCAATCAGCCCCAGCATTTT
CASSSRGSSNQPQHF
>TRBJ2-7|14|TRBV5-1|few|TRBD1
TGCGCCAGCAGCCACGGACAGGGGGAGGACGAGCAGTACTTC
CASSHGQGEDEQYF
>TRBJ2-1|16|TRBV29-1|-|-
TGCAGCGTTGTAGCAGAGCGGGTGGCGTCCTACAATGAGCAGTTCTTC
CSVVAERVASYNEQFF